This T cell receptor (beta chain) is drawn from a study of T cells in localized non-small cell lung cancer. V lost 2 bases, J lost 0 bases, and 8 bases lay in between. CDR1 is KGHSH and CDR2 is LQKENI in the germline V gene. The CDR3 has 15 amino acids. This clone was recorded only once. TCRdb keeps only in-frame clones here, not all; method: immunoSEQ multiplex PCR. The sample shows 1,000 to 1,500 clones, 25% to 30% of them seen only once. The starting material was lung tumor tissue, obtained before any cancer treatment. The chain joins TRBV18 to TRBJ1-3; D is ambiguous. The clonotype originates from a male donor aged 60 or over with stage I lung adenocarcinoma. CDR3 region: CASSPSPDSGNTIYF. Written as DNA, the CDR3 is TGTGCCAGCTCACCATCACCCGACTCTGGAAACACCATATATTTT.